This TCR beta chain emerged from a study of T cell responses to AZD1222 COVID-19 vaccine. The study, taken as a whole, reports: Donors were mostly white British, more females; clonal diversity possibly underestimated. Across spike, vaccine-associated CD4 TCRs were found, dominant at 160-218 and 743-854.

Some clones are missing from TCRdb's copy, which holds only in-frame ones; the method was immunoSEQ multiplex PCR. Among under 170,000 clones listed, 80% to 95% were seen once. Comments on this clone: Its specificity is unknown.

The TCR comes from an adult who received the AZD1222 COVID-19 vaccine. This specimen consisted of peripheral blood, obtained 28 days after the second AZD1222 dose.

The CDR3, as DNA: TGTGCCACCAGCAGAGATATCCAGCCCCAGCATTTT. Its protein product is CATSRDIQPQHF. J is TRBJ1-5 and V is TRBV15; D not resolved. The CDR3 sequence is 12 residues long. The germline CDR1 and CDR2 sequences are LNHNV and YYDKDF (reference sequence). V gave up 0 bases and J gave up 7 bases, with 4 bases separating them.